Sequencing of this T cell receptor beta chain was carried out in a study of early T cells in non-severe SARS-CoV-2 infection (dated by TCRdb to the early 2020s). Regarding the research as a whole: TCR sequencing used bulk RNA from unsorted whole blood, so alpha and beta chains could not be paired. What the study reported, not specific to this receptor: VDJdb matching was skewed toward anti-spike CD8 responses, so virus-specific expansions were likely underestimated and private and CD4 specificities were missed.

As to this clonotype: This clone's antigen is unknown. There are no base qualities to consult, and no much larger clone falls within one base.

Library prep was done by 5' RACE. Sequencing took place on a NextSeq 500. To correct for sequencing error and PCR bias, the TCR library protocol tagged individual cDNA molecules with unique molecular identifiers. Sequencing covered both TCR alpha and beta chains, and within each sample the abundances of alpha and beta sequences were tightly co-correlated. The study's processing was this. Decombinator V4 was used to annotate the V gene, J gene and CDR3 of the TCR sequences. Expanded TCRs were defined as changing significantly between any two time points under a Poisson model with p below 0.0001. TCR abundances were normalised to the total number of TCRs sequenced per sample and expressed as counts per million. TRAV1-2 paired with TRAJ12, TRAJ20 or TRAJ33 defined MAIT TCRs, while TRAV10 paired with TRAJ18 defined iNKT TCRs. A search of VDJdb, accessed on 1 November 2021, was run for TCRs annotated to CMV, EBV and SARS-CoV-2, with TCRs annotated for multiple antigens excluded. The public reads were run again by TCRdb, first through fastp at Q25 and then through MiXCR, and only productive beta chains were kept. Every CDR3 protein is listed once, alongside the most common genes and DNA of its rows. The V and J calls shown here were made by TCRdb, not taken from the authors' results. The sample has 42,000 or so distinct CDR3 sequences on record, about 6% of them singletons. More than 7% of the sample is held by the ten biggest clonotypes.

A case-control design nested within a healthcare worker cohort in London, UK, was used, with weekly nasopharyngeal swab PCR tests and blood sampling performed. Healthcare workers were recruited during the week of the UK lockdown, between 23 and 31 March 2020, and followed weekly for up to roughly 15 weeks. The CDR3 starts with the cysteine, ends with the phenylalanine, and has 16 residues. Only CDR3 DNA remains: 48 bases, in frame from the first base. Here V drops 0 bases and J drops 6 bases, and the junction holds 6 bases not matched to any gene. CDR1 and CDR2, looked up from the germline V gene (reference sequence), are DFQATT and SNEGSKA.

This TCR derives from an adult who was a healthcare worker with PCR-confirmed SARS-CoV-2 infection or an uninfected control (not recorded which). The V gene is TRBV20-1 and the J gene is TRBJ2-5, and 14 junctional nucleotides match TRBD2. The material sequenced was whole blood, taken at baseline. This receptor carries the CDR3 CSARDQTSGGAKTQYF. DNA sequence: TGCAGTGCTAGAGATCAGACTAGCGGGGGGGCGAAGACCCAGTACTTC.